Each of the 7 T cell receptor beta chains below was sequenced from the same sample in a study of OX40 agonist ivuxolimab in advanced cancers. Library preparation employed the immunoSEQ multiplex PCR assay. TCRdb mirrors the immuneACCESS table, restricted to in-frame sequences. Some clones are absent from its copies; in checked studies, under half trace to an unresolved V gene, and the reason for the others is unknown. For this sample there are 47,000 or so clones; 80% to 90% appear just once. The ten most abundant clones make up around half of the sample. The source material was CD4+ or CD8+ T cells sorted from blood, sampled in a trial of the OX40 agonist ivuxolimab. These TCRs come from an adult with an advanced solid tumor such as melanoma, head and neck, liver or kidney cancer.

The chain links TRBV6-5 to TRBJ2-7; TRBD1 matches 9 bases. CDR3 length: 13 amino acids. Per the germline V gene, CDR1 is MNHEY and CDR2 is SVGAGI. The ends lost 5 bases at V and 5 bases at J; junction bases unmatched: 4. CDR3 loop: CASSVGTGNEQYF. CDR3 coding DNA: TGTGCCAGCAGTGTAGGGACAGGGAACGAGCAGTACTTC.

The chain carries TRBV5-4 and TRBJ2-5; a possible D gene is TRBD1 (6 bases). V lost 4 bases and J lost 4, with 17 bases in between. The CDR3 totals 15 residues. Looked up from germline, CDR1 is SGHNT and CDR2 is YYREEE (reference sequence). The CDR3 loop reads CASSTWTESLETQYF. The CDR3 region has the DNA TGTGCCAGCAGCACCTGGACAGAAAGCCTAGAGACCCAGTACTTC.

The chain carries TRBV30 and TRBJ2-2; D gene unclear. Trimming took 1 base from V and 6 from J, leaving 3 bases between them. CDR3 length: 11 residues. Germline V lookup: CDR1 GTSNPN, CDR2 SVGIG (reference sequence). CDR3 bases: TGTGCCTGGAGTGCTTCCGGGGAGCTGTTTTTT. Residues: CAWSASGELFF.

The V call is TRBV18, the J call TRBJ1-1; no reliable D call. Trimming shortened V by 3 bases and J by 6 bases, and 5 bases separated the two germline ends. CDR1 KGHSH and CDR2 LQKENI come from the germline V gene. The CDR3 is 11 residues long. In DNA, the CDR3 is TGTGCCAGCTCACCGGCAGCTGAAGCTTTCTTT. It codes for CASSPAAEAFF.

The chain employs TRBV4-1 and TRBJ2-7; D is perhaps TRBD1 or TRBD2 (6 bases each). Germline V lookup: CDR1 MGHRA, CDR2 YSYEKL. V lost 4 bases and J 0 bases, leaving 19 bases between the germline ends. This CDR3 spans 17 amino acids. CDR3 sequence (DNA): TGCGCCAGCAGCCCCGAGGGGGGCGGTATAAGCTCCTACGAGCAGTACTTC. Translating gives CASSPEGGGISSYEQYF.

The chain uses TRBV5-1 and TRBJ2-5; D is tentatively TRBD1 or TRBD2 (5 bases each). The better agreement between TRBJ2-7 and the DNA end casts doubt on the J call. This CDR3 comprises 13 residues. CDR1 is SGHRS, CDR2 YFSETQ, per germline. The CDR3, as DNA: TGCGCCAGCAGCAGAGGGGAAATCTCCGAGCAGTACTTC. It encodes CASSRGEISEQYF.

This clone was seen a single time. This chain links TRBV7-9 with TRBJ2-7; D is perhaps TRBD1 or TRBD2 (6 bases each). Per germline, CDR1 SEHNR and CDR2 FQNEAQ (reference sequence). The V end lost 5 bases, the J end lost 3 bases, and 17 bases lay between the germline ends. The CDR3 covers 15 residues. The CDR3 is CASSHPGGRDYEQYF. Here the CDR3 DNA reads TGTGCCAGCAGCCATCCCGGGGGCAGAGACTACGAGCAGTACTTC.